This T cell receptor (beta chain) was captured by sequencing in a study of monozygotic twins with inflammatory bowel disease. Germline CDR1 and CDR2: SQVTM and ANQGSEA. The CDR3 spans 12 residues. Each sample had eight separate cDNA synthesis reactions. Reprocessing the 5' RACE reads, TCRdb reports a single entry for every CDR3 protein and omits DNA. Here the sample table reports some 190,000 distinct CDR3 sequences. Comments on this clonotype: Its specificity is not known.

The study's findings and limits: Among IBD patients, TCRbeta diversity (inverse Simpson) was lower than in healthy co-twins. Twin concordance left repertoire similarity unchanged, with limited power a possible explanation for this lack of difference.

The receptor's source is a human donor with ulcerative colitis or Crohn's disease, or a healthy co-twin of an affected twin (not recorded which). Input material: blood. This chain joins TRBV29-1 and TRBJ2-2. CDR3 protein: CSVGANTGELFF.